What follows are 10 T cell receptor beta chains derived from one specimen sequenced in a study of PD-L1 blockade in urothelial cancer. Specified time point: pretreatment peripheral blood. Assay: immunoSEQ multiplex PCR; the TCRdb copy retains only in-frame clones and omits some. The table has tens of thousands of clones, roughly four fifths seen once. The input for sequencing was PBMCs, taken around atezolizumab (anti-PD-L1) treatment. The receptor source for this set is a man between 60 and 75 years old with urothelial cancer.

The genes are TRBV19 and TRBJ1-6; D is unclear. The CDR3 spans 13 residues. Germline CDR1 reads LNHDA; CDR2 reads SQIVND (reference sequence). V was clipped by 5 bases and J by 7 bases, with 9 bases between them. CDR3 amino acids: CASSLTENSPLHF. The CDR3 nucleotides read TGTGCCAGTAGTCTAACAGAGAATTCACCCCTCCACTTT.

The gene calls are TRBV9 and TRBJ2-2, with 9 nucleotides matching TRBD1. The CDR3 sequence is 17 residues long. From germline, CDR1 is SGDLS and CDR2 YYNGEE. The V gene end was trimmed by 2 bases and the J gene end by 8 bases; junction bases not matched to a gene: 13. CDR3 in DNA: TGTGCCAGCAGCGTTGAGACCGGGACAGGGAGTTTGGGGGAGCTGTTTTTT. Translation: CASSVETGTGSLGELFF.

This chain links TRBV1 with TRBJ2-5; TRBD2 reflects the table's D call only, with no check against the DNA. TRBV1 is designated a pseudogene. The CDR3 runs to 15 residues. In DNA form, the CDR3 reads TGCACCAGCAGCCATGCTAGAGGGTACCAAGAGACCCAGTACTTC. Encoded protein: CTSSHARGYQETQYF.

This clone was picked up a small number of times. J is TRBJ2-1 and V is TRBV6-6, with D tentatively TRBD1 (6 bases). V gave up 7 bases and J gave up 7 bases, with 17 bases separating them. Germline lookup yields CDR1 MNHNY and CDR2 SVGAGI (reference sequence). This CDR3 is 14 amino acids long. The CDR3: CASTPGQNKNEQFF. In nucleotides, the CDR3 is TGTGCCAGCACCCCTGGACAGAACAAGAATGAGCAGTTCTTC.

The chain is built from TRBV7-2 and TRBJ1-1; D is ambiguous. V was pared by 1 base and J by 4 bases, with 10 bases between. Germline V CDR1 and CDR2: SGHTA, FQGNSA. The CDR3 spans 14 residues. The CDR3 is CASSLEYSGTEAFF. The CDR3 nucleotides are TGTGCCAGCAGCTTAGAGTACAGTGGCACTGAAGCTTTCTTT. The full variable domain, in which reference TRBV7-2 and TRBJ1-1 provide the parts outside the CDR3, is GAGVSQSPSNKVTEKGKDVELRCDPISGHTALYWYRQSLGQGLEFLIYFQGNSAPDKSGLPSDRFSAERTGGSVSTLTIQRTQQEDSAVYLCASSLEYSGTEAFFGQGTRLTVV.

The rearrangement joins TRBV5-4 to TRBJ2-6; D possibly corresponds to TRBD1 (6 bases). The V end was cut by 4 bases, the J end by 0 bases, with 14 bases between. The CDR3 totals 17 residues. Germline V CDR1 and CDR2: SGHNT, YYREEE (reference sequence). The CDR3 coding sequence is TGTGCCAGCAGCCCACAGGGCCGGTTCTCTGGGGCCAACGTCCTGACTTTC. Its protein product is CASSPQGRFSGANVLTF.

The CDR3 DNA is TGTGCCAGCAGCCCGAGGGGTCGGCGGGGGGGAAACACAGATACGCAGTATTTT. Translated, it gives CASSPRGRRGGNTDTQYF. V gene TRBV7-2 combines with J gene TRBJ2-3, with 9 nucleotides matching TRBD2. The junction had 14 bases not matched to a gene; V was cut back by 5 bases and J by 2 bases. CDR1 and CDR2 (germline): SGHTA, FQGNSA. This CDR3 contains 18 residues.

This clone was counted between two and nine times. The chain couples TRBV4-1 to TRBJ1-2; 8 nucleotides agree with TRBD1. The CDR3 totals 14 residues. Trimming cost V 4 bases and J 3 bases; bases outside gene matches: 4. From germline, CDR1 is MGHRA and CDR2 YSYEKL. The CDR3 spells CASSPTTGDYGYTF. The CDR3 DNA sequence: TGCGCCAGCAGCCCTACGACAGGGGACTATGGCTACACCTTC.

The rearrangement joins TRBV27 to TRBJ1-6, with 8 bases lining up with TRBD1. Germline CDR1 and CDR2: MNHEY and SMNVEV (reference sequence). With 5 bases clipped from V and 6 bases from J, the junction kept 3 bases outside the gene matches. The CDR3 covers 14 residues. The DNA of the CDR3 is TGTGCCAGCAGTGCCAGGGGGCTTAATTCACCCCTCCACTTT. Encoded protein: CASSARGLNSPLHF.

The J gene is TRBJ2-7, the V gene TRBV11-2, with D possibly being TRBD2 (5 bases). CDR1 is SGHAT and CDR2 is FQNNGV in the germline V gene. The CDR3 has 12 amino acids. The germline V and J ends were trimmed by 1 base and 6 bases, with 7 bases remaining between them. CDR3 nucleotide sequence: TGTGCCAGCAGCTTAGCCGGAGGCGAGCAGTACTTC. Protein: CASSLAGGEQYF.